A single sample gave rise to the 21 T cell receptor beta chains below, sequenced in a study of CD8+ T cells in alopecia areata. Isolated RNA was reverse transcribed into cDNA used as the sequencing template. Sequencing was performed with immunoSEQ multiplex PCR; in TCRdb, only in-frame clones are kept and a portion is missing. The top ten clones hold over 9.5% of a sample with some 200,000 clones, roughly 62% of them seen once. The treatment was: oral pan-JAK inhibitor, 5-10 mg twice daily. The specimen was CD8+ T cells sorted from blood, collected at week 24, from a patient treated with tofacitinib. These receptors were obtained from a human donor with alopecia areata.

In this sample, this clone turned up a few times. This chain uses TRBV7-9 with TRBJ1-1, with TRBD1 as a possible D gene (6 bases). This CDR3 comprises 13 residues. Germline V gene sequence: CDR1 SEHNR, CDR2 FQNEAQ (reference sequence). With 10 bases removed from V and 1 base from J, the gap between germline ends came to 13 bases. The chain's CDR3 is CATGGPPNTEAFF. The CDR3 nucleotides are TGTGCCACCGGGGGGCCTCCGAACACTGAAGCTTTCTTT. Filled out from reference TRBV7-9 and TRBJ1-1, the complete variable domain reads DTGVSQNPRHKITKRGQNVTFRCDPISEHNRLYWYRQTLGQGPEFLTYFQNEAQLEKSRLLSDRFSAERPKGSFSTLEIQRTEQGDSAMYLCATGGPPNTEAFFGQGTRLTVV.

The gene calls are TRBV20-1 and TRBJ2-3, with unresolved D. The CDR3 consists of 11 residues. Germline V lookup: CDR1 DFQATT, CDR2 SNEGSKA (reference sequence). The ends were cut back, 3 bases at V and 3 bases at J, with 4 bases in the middle. The CDR3 sequence: CSARPTDTQYF. CDR3 nucleotides: TGCAGTGCTAGGCCTACAGATACGCAGTATTTT.

The J gene is TRBJ1-2, the V gene TRBV6-1, with D possibly matching TRBD1 (5 bases). Germline loops: CDR1 MNHNS, CDR2 SASEGT. The CDR3 has 13 residues. Trimming removed 9 bases at V and 0 bases at J, with 11 bases between. The CDR3 reads CASDSFTNYGYTF. The CDR3 region has the DNA TGTGCCAGTGACAGCTTCACTAACTATGGCTACACCTTC.

The table lists this clone with a count of one. The chain uses TRBV30 and TRBJ1-2; D possibly corresponds to TRBD1 (5 bases). Germline lookup yields CDR1 GTSNPN and CDR2 SVGIG (reference sequence). Trimming took 3 bases from V and 4 from J, leaving 6 bases between them. This CDR3 is built from 11 residues. This CDR3 reads CAWRGTYGYTF. The CDR3, as DNA: TGTGCCTGGAGGGGGACCTATGGCTACACCTTC. The entire variable domain, with the rest obtained from reference TRBV30 and TRBJ1-2, is as follows: SQTIHQWPATLVQPVGSPLSLECTVEGTSNPNLYWYRQAAGRGLQLLFYSVGIGQISSEVPQNLSASRPQDRQFILSSKKLLLSDSGFYLCAWRGTYGYTFGSGTRLTVV.

In its sample, this clone was seen a few times. This chain uses TRBV30 with TRBJ2-1; 7 positions match TRBD2. From germline, CDR1 is GTSNPN and CDR2 SVGIG (reference sequence). The ends lost 0 bases at V and 0 bases at J; junction bases unmatched: 2. The CDR3 extends over 15 amino acids. CDR3 protein: CAWSVAGSSYNEQFF. The CDR3 bases are TGTGCCTGGAGTGTAGCGGGAAGCTCCTACAATGAGCAGTTCTTC.

The chain joins TRBV9 to TRBJ2-1; 9 bases agree with TRBD1. This CDR3 has 15 residues. J lost 7 bases, V lost 3 bases, and 8 bases had no gene match. Germline CDR1 is SGDLS and CDR2 is YYNGEE. The CDR3 sequence is CASSDRDRVVNEQFF. Here the CDR3 DNA reads TGTGCCAGCAGCGACCGGGACAGGGTCGTGAATGAGCAGTTCTTC.

In its sample, this clone was seen a few times. The chain carries TRBV9 and TRBJ2-3, with D unclear. Germline-derived CDR1 and CDR2 are SGDLS and YYNGEE. Trimming pared 3 bases from V and 9 bases from J, leaving 14 bases between. CDR3 length: 13 amino acids. The CDR3 nucleotides read TGTGCCAGCAGCGGCGATAGGGCCCAAACGCAGTATTTT. Its translation: CASSGDRAQTQYF.

This clone has more than one count but fewer than ten. The gene calls are TRBV7-9 and TRBJ2-1; 10 bases fit TRBD1. V lost 4 bases to trimming and J lost 6 bases; unmatched junction nucleotides: 9. Per germline, CDR1 SEHNR and CDR2 FQNEAQ (reference sequence). The CDR3 contains 16 residues. The CDR3 DNA is TGTGCCAGCAGCTCAAGTAAGGGACAGGGGAGCAATGAGCAGTTCTTC. Its translation is CASSSSKGQGSNEQFF.

This sequence joins TRBV5-1 and TRBJ2-1, with 7 bases aligning to TRBD2. CDR1 SGHRS and CDR2 YFSETQ come from the germline V gene. This CDR3 spans 15 amino acids. The V segment lost 4 bases and the J segment 4 bases; nucleotides outside the gene matches: 8. The CDR3 protein is CASSGAGTTYNEQFF. In nucleotides, the CDR3 is TGCGCCAGCAGCGGAGCCGGGACTACTTACAATGAGCAGTTCTTC.

This clone was counted a few times. The genes are TRBV27 and TRBJ1-6; tentatively, D is TRBD1 (6 bases). The germline V and J ends were trimmed by 3 bases and 11 bases, with 14 bases remaining between them. The CDR3 sequence is 14 residues long. The germline CDR1 and CDR2 sequences are MNHEY and SMNVEV (reference sequence). CDR3 loop: CASSFQGNLPPLHF. DNA for the CDR3: TGTGCCAGCAGTTTCCAGGGGAATCTGCCACCCCTCCACTTT.

This clone came up a few times. The gene calls are TRBV27 and TRBJ2-7; D is uncertain. Trimming pared 6 bases from V and 3 bases from J, leaving 9 bases between. Germline lookup yields CDR1 MNHEY and CDR2 SMNVEV (reference sequence). The CDR3 covers 12 residues. The CDR3 sequence is CASRGTNYEQYF. CDR3 coding DNA: TGTGCCAGCAGAGGAACCAACTACGAGCAGTACTTC.

This clone appeared once. The rearrangement links TRBV25-1 to TRBJ2-3; weak D call: TRBD1 (6 bases). V lost 3 bases, J lost 1 base, and 17 bases lay in between. The CDR3 runs 17 residues. Germline V gene lookup returns CDR1 MGHDK and CDR2 SYGVNS. CDR3 amino acids: CASSESTGPYRTDTQYF. The CDR3 region has the DNA TGTGCCAGCAGTGAGTCCACAGGGCCATACCGCACAGATACGCAGTATTTT.

This clone was seen only a few times. This rearrangement joins TRBV13 to TRBJ1-2, with D possibly TRBD1 on 5 matching bases. This CDR3 comprises 15 residues. V dropped 1 base and J dropped 7 bases, with 16 bases sitting between them. Germline V gives CDR1 PRHDT, CDR2 FYEKMQ (reference sequence). CDR3 nucleotide sequence: TGTGCCAGCAGCTTAGCCGGGACCGCACTGCGTGGCTACACCTTC. This translates into CASSLAGTALRGYTF.

The gene calls are TRBV27 and TRBJ1-2; D not resolved. V shed 6 bases and J shed 4 bases, with 9 bases lying between them. Germline CDR1 MNHEY, CDR2 SMNVEV (reference sequence). The CDR3 is 12 residues long. The chain's CDR3 is CASRSGAYGYTF. For the CDR3, the DNA is TGTGCCAGCAGATCGGGAGCCTATGGCTACACCTTC.

The rearrangement uses TRBV4-1 and TRBJ2-2; 9 bases agree with TRBD2. CDR3 length: 17 amino acids. The germline gives CDR1 MGHRA, CDR2 YSYEKL. With 0 bases clipped from V and 6 bases from J, the junction kept 8 bases outside the gene matches. The CDR3 region is CASSQEGGTSRPGELFF. As DNA, the CDR3 is TGCGCCAGCAGCCAAGAAGGGGGGACTAGCCGTCCCGGGGAGCTGTTTTTT.

This clone was found a few times. The chain couples TRBV30 to TRBJ2-7; TRBD1 agrees at 8 bases. The length of the CDR3 is 14 residues. The V gene end was trimmed by 4 bases and the J gene end by 5 bases; junction bases not matched to a gene: 10. Germline CDR1 and CDR2: GTSNPN and SVGIG (reference sequence). CDR3 protein: CAWTTGQGGDEQYF. The CDR3 DNA reads TGTGCCTGGACTACCGGACAGGGCGGCGACGAGCAGTACTTC.

This chain connects TRBV7-9 to TRBJ2-2; no definite D call. The V end was cut by 1 base, the J end by 3 bases, with 9 bases between. CDR3 length: 15 amino acids. Germline CDR1 and CDR2: SEHNR and FQNEAQ (reference sequence). The CDR3 DNA reads TGTGCCAGCAGCTTAGTCTGGCATTACACCGGGGAGCTGTTTTTT. This sequence encodes CASSLVWHYTGELFF.

This clone showed up just a few times. The rearrangement uses TRBV5-8 and TRBJ2-4; 10 bases map to TRBD1. CDR1 is SGHTS, CDR2 YDEGEE, per germline. This CDR3 has 16 residues. V shed 4 bases, J shed 2 bases, and the junction held 6 bases outside the gene matches. The CDR3 region has the DNA TGTGCCAGCAGCACTGTGGGACAGGGGACCAAAAACATTCAGTACTTC. This codes for CASSTVGQGTKNIQYF.

This chain joins TRBV5-6 and TRBJ2-1; D may correspond to TRBD1 or TRBD2 (6 bases each). Per the germline V gene, CDR1 is SGHDT and CDR2 is YYEEEE. Between the trimmed V and J ends, which lost 4 bases and 5 bases, there was a span of 19 bases. The CDR3 is 16 amino acids. CDR3 protein: CASSQHGGWGNNEQFF. The CDR3, as DNA: TGTGCCAGCAGCCAACACGGGGGCTGGGGAAACAATGAGCAGTTCTTC.

The chain joins TRBV10-3 to TRBJ1-3; D gene unclear. V dropped 11 bases and J dropped 0 bases, with 17 bases sitting between them. Germline V gene data show CDR1 as ENHRY and CDR2 as SYGVKD. The length of the CDR3 is 15 residues. The CDR3 region is CASLSPGYSGNTIYF. As DNA, the CDR3 is TGTGCCTCCCTTTCGCCGGGATACTCTGGAAACACCATATATTTT.

The chain has TRBV4-2 and TRBJ1-2; possible D gene TRBD1, 5 bases. This CDR3 comprises 14 residues. V gave up 4 bases and J gave up 0 bases, with 9 bases separating them. In germline, CDR1 is LGHNA, CDR2 YNFKEQ. CDR3 protein: CASSPRQTNYGYTF. The CDR3 nucleotides are TGTGCCAGCAGCCCCCGACAGACTAACTATGGCTACACCTTC.